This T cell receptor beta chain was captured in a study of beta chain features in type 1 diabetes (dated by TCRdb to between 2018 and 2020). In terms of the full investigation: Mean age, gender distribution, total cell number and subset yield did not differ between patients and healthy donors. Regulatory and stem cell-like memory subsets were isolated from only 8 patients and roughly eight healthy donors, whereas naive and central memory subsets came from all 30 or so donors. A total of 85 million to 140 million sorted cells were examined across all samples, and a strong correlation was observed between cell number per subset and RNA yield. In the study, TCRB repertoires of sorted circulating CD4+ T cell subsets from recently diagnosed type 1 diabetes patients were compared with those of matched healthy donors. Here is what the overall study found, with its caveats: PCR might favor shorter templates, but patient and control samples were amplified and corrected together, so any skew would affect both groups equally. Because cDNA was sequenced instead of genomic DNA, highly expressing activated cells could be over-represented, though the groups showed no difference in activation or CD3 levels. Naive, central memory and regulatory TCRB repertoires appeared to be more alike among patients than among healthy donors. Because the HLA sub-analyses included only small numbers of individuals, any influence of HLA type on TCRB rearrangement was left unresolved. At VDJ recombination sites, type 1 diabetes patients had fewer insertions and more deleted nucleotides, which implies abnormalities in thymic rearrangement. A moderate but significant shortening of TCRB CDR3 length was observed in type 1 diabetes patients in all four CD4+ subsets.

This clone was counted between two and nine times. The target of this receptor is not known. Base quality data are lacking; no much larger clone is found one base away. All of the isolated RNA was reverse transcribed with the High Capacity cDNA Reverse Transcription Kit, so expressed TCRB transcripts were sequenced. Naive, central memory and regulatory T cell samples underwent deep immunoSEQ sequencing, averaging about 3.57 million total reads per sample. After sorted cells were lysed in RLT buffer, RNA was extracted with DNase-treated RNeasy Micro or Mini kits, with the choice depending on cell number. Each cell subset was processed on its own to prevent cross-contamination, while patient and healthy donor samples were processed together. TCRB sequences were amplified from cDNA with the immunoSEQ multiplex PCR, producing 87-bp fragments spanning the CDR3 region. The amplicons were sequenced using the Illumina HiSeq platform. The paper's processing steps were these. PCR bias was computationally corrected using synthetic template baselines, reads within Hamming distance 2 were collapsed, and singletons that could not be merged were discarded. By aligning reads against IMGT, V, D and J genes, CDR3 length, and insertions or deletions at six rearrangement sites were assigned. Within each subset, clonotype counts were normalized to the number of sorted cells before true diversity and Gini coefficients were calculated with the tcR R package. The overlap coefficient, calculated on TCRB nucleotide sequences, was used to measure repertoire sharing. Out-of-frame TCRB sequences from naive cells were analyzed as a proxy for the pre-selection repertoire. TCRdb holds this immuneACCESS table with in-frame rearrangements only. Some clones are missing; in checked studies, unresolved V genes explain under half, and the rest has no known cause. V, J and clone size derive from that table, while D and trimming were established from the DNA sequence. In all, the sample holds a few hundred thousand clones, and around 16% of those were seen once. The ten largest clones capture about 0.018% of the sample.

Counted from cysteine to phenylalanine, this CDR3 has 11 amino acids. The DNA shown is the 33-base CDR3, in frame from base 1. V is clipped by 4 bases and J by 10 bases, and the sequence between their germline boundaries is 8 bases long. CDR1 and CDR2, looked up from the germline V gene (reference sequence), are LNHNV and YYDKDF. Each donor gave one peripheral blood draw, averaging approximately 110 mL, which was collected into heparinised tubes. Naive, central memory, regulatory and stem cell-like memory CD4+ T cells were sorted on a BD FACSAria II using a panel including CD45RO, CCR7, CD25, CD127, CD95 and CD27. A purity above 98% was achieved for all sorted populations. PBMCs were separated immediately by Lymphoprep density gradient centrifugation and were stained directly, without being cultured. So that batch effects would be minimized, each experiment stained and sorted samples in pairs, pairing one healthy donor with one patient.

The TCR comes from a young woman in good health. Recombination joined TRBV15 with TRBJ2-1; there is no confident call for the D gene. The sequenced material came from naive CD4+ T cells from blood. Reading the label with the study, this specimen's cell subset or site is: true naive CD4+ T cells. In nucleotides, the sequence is TGTGCCACCAGCATGGGCAGAGAGCAGTTCTTC. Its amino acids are CATSMGREQFF.